Listed here are 11 T cell receptor beta chains from one sample, sequenced in a study of Ad26.COV2.S vaccination and SARS-CoV-2 variants. Treatment specified: roughly 19 received Ad26.COV2.S at low or high dose, single or two shots; about 5 received placebo; per-sample allocation not given. The investigators took samples on day 63 after the first vaccine or placebo injection. Repertoires were generated with immunoSEQ multiplex PCR, while TCRdb's copy carries only in-frame clones and drops some. The repertoire holds some 340,000 clones, with 85% to 90% as singletons. The specimen was peripheral blood, collected in a trial of Ad26.COV2.S vaccine versus placebo. The receptors derive from a person between 18 and 59 years old who received the Ad26.COV2.S COVID-19 vaccine or a placebo.

The genes are TRBV5-1 and TRBJ2-2; D is unresolved. V lost 3 bases and J lost 6, with 15 bases in between. Germline V gene lookup returns CDR1 SGHRS and CDR2 YFSETQ. This CDR3 is built from 15 residues. The CDR3 region is CASSSDGRASGELFF. The CDR3 DNA reads TGCGCCAGCAGCTCGGACGGTCGCGCATCCGGGGAGCTGTTTTTT.

The chain is built from TRBV24-1 and TRBJ2-3, with 12 bases that match TRBD1. The CDR3 is 16 residues long. Germline CDR1 is KGHDR and CDR2 is SFDVKD. With 4 bases clipped from V and 4 bases from J, the junction kept 5 bases outside the gene matches. The CDR3 sequence: CATSERDRGHPDTQYF. The CDR3 region has the DNA TGTGCCACCAGTGAGAGGGACAGGGGGCACCCAGATACGCAGTATTTT.

The gene calls are TRBV5-1 and TRBJ2-1, with D perhaps TRBD1 (5 bases). Trimming pared 5 bases from V and 1 base from J, leaving 10 bases between. Germline V gene data show CDR1 as SGHRS and CDR2 as YFSETQ. The CDR3 sequence is 14 residues long. This CDR3 reads CASSPQGSYNEQFF. CDR3 coding DNA: TGCGCCAGCAGTCCCCAGGGTTCCTACAATGAGCAGTTCTTC.

The chain uses TRBV6-5 and TRBJ1-2; perhaps TRBD1 as D (6 bases). The ends were cut back, 6 bases at V and 3 bases at J, with 17 bases in the middle. The V gene's germline CDR1 is MNHEY and CDR2 SVGAGI. This CDR3 comprises 15 residues. In nucleotides, the CDR3 is TGTGCCAGCAGGTCCTGGGAGGGGGGGCACTATGGCTACACCTTC. Its protein is CASRSWEGGHYGYTF.

DNA for the CDR3: TGTGCCAGCAGCAGAAGTGGAAACACCATATATTTT. It specifies CASSRSGNTIYF. The chain joins TRBV12-3 or TRBV12-4 to TRBJ1-3; D is uncertain. Trimming cost V 6 bases and J 3 bases, with 6 bases left between them. CDR3 size: 12 residues.

This sequence joins TRBV6-5 and TRBJ1-1; no clear D. Trimming took 5 bases from V and 5 from J, leaving 15 bases between them. Germline V gene data show CDR1 as MNHEY and CDR2 as SVGAGI. The CDR3 has 14 amino acids. In DNA form, the CDR3 reads TGTGCCAGCAGTCGCAGTAATTCGGGGACTGAAGCTTTCTTT. It translates to CASSRSNSGTEAFF.

This rearrangement joins TRBV7-2 to TRBJ1-5, with no clear D. The V gene lost 1 base and the J gene lost 7 bases, with 8 bases spanning the gap. CDR1 and CDR2 (germline): SGHTA, FQGNSA. The CDR3 is 13 amino acids. The CDR3 sequence: CASSLGSWQPQHF. In DNA form, the CDR3 reads TGTGCCAGCAGCTTAGGAAGTTGGCAGCCCCAGCATTTT.

The V call is TRBV12-3 or TRBV12-4, the J call TRBJ2-1; D gene ambiguous. This CDR3 comprises 13 residues. The V and J ends lost 8 bases and 5 bases respectively, with 13 bases between them. CDR3 sequence (DNA): TGTGCCAGCCTCACTACCTGGGACAATGAGCAGTTCTTC. It specifies CASLTTWDNEQFF.

This clone has more than one count but fewer than ten. V usage is TRBV6-4 and J usage is TRBJ2-3; TRBD2 matches at 12 bases. V lost 4 bases to trimming and J lost 2 bases; unmatched junction nucleotides: 1. Germline loops: CDR1 MRHNA, CDR2 SNTAGT. The CDR3 length is 15 residues. CDR3 sequence (DNA): TGTGCCAGCAGTGCTAGCGGGGGGGCCACAGATACGCAGTATTTT. Protein product: CASSASGGATDTQYF.

V is TRBV6-6 and J is TRBJ2-1, with TRBD2 matching over 8 bases. With 7 bases clipped from V and 8 bases from J, the junction kept 7 bases outside the gene matches. Germline V gives CDR1 MNHNY, CDR2 SVGAGI (reference sequence). CDR3 size: 13 residues. CDR3 nucleotide sequence: TGTGCCAGCAATAGGCGGGGGGAGCATGAGCAGTTCTTC. Its protein is CASNRRGEHEQFF.

The chain is built from TRBV5-1 and TRBJ2-5, with 8 positions matching TRBD2. The CDR3 consists of 17 residues. The germline CDR1 and CDR2 sequences are SGHRS and YFSETQ. J gave up 1 base and V 7 bases, and 15 bases lay outside the gene matches. The CDR3 nucleotides read TGCGCCAGCTGCCCTCCGACGAGCGGGGGCCTCCAAGAGACCCAGTACTTC. Translation: CASCPPTSGGLQETQYF. The full variable domain, rest sourced from reference TRBV5-1 and TRBJ2-5, is KAGVTQTPRYLIKTRGQQVTLSCSPISGHRSVSWYQQTPGQGLQFLFEYFSETQRNKGNFPGRFSGRQFSNSRSEMNVSTLELGDSALYLCASCPPTSGGLQETQYFGPGTRLLVL.